The present T cell receptor (beta chain) was sequenced within a study of shared clonotypes between healthy human individuals. For the study at large: The study enrolled a couple of women and a few men aged 18 to 49.

The assay was carried out at the deep level. Clones were read by immunoSEQ multiplex PCR, and TCRdb kept only the in-frame ones, dropping some. Counted here are around 2.5 million clones, 93% occurring once; the ten biggest clones make up roughly 0.36%. CD4+ cells yielded CD45RA+ naive and CD45RA-negative memory subsets. Unmatched junction bases numbered 7, after V lost 4 bases and J lost 4 bases. The V gene's germline CDR1 is SGHNT and CDR2 YYREEE (reference sequence). This CDR3 has 14 residues. V usage is TRBV5-4 and J usage is TRBJ1-2, with 7 bases identical to TRBD1. This receptor was obtained from a man in his late teens or twenties in good health. Some clones in this sample may be carry-over from other donors' samples. The sequenced sample was naive CD4+ T cells from PBMCs. This sample's subset: CD45RA+ positively selected. CDR3 sequence: CASSQGQRGYGYTF. Written as DNA, the CDR3 is TGTGCCAGCAGCCAGGGACAGCGAGGCTATGGCTACACCTTC.